This TCR beta chain was retrieved from a study of spatial heterogeneity in lung cancer. In the study overall: Matched bulk RNA-seq gave a T cell module score that correlated strongly with tumor-region TCR transcript counts.

With respect to this clonotype: The antigen is unknown.

Using its own MiXCR run on the 5' RACE reads, TCRdb lists one record per CDR3 protein. The table has over 25,000 distinct CDR3 sequences, under 8.5% seen once. CDR3 length: 11 amino acids. Trimming took off 6 bases at V and 8 bases at J, with 11 bases between the two ends. Per the germline V gene, CDR1 is SQVTM and CDR2 is ANQGSEA. General study results and limits: How many expanded intratumoral alpha and beta TCRs were present tracked the tumor mutation count, which was a count of nonsynonymous mutations.

Time point denoted: sample taken at primary tumor resection. The TCR comes from a male donor with early-stage non-small cell lung cancer. Sequenced material: lung tumor tissue, taken at surgery. The gene calls are TRBV29-1 and TRBJ1-3; D unresolved. CDR3 loop: CSVFWRDTIYF. The CDR3 bases are TGCAGCGTGTTCTGGCGGGACACCATATATTTT.